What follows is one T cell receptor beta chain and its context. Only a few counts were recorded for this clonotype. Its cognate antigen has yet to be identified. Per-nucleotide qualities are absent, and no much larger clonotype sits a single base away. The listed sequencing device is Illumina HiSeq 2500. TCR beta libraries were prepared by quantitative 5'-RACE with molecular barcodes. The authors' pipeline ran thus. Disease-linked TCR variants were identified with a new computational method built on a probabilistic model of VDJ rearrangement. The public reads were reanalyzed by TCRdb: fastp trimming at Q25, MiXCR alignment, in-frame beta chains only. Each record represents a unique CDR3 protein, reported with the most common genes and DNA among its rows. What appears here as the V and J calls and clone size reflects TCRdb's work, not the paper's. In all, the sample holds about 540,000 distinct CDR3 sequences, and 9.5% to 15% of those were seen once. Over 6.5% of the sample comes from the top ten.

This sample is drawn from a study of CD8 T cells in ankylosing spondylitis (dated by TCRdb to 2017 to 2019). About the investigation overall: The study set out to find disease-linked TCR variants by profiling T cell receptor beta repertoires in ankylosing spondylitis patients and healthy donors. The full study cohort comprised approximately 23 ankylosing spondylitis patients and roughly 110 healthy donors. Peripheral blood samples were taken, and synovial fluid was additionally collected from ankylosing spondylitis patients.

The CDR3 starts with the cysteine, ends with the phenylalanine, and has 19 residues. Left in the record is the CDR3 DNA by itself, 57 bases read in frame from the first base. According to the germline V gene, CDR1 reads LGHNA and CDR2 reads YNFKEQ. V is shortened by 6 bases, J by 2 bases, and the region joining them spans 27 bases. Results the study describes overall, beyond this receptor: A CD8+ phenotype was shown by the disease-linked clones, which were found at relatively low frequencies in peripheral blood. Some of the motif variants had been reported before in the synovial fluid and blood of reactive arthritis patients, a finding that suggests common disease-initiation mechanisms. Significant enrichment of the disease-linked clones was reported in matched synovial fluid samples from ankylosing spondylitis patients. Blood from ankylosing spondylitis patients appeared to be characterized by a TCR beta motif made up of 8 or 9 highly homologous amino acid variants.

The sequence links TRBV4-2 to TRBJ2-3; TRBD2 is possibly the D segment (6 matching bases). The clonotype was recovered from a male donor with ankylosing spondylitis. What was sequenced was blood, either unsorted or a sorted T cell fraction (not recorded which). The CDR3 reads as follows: CASRGRGRASEGFTDTQYF. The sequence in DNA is TGTGCCAGCAGAGGAAGGGGCAGGGCTTCGGAGGGGTTCACAGATACGCAGTATTTT.